This entry concerns a single T cell receptor beta chain. The CDR3 sequence is 14 residues long. With V trimmed by 7 bases and J by 4 bases, 6 bases remained unmatched. Germline V gene data show CDR1 as LNHDA and CDR2 as SQIVND (reference sequence). Per the original data handling: The assay estimated nucleated cells by amplifying reference gene primers. Sequencing used immunoSEQ multiplex PCR; TCRdb keeps in-frame clones, though not all of them. V, J and clone size reflect that table, while D and trimming were determined from the DNA. The sample holds about 400,000 clones, 85% to 90% seen once. These data come from a study of blood T cell repertoires in COVID-19. Study as a whole: From the United States, Italy and Spain came samples of acute and convalescent COVID-19.

The chain links TRBV19 to TRBJ2-3, with 9 bases matching TRBD1. The receptor was derived from a woman in her 30s with acute or convalescent COVID-19. Sample: peripheral blood. The CDR3 bases are TGTGCCAGTAATAGGGACAGGGTGGCAGATACGCAGTATTTT. Translating it yields CASNRDRVADTQYF.